This T cell receptor (beta chain) derives from a study of T-cell memory formation after mild COVID-19. Germline loops: CDR1 SGHVS, CDR2 FNYEAQ. The CDR3 runs to 16 residues. The V end lost 8 bases, the J end lost 0 bases, and 19 bases lay between the germline ends. In this sample, this clonotype turned up many times. In TCRdb, the 5' RACE reads were re-called with MiXCR into one record per CDR3 protein. The sample records 120,000 or so distinct CDR3 sequences, about a sixth being singletons. This chain joins TRBV7-6 and TRBJ2-5; D is unclear. Sequencing was carried out using PBMCs or a T cell subset sorted from them (not recorded which). The source is an adult woman who had mild COVID-19 (a few samples of this study predate the infection). Cell type and time point are not known. In nucleotides, the CDR3 is TGTGCCAGCGGCAAAGAGGCTGATTGGTACCAAGAGACCCAGTACTTC. Protein: CASGKEADWYQETQYF.